Described below is a single T cell receptor (beta chain) sequence and its context. Antigen: not known. Germline V gives CDR1 SGHDN, CDR2 FVKESK. The CDR3 totals 16 residues. V dropped 0 bases and J dropped 3 bases, with 13 bases sitting between them. Sorting gave populations that all exceeded 98% purity. This record belongs to a study of beta chain features in type 1 diabetes. Expressed TCRB transcripts were sequenced after all isolated RNA was converted to cDNA. Only in-frame clones appear in the TCRdb table, and some are missing; sequencing was by immunoSEQ multiplex PCR. The repertoire holds 300,000 to 450,000 clones, with around an eighth as singletons. Overall study findings and caveats: In all four CD4+ subsets, TCRB CDR3 length was significantly, moderately reduced in type 1 diabetes.

Sample: naive CD4+ T cells from blood. V usage is TRBV14 and J usage is TRBJ2-3; D may be TRBD2 (5 bases). The clonotype originates from a woman between 18 and 29 years old with type 1 diabetes. Here the CDR3 reads CASSQDLGSSTDTQYF. CDR3 nucleotide sequence: TGTGCCAGCAGCCAAGATTTGGGGAGCTCGACAGATACGCAGTATTTT. The variable domain in full, with the rest retrieved from reference TRBV14 and TRBJ2-3, is EAGVTQFPSHSVIEKGQTVTLRCDPISGHDNLYWYRRVMGKEIKFLLHFVKESKQDESGMPNNRFLAERTGGTYSTLKVQPAELEDSGVYFCASSQDLGSSTDTQYFGPGTRLTVL.